Sequencing of this TCR beta chain was carried out in a study of HIV-infected patients and healthy controls. This clonotype has ten or more counts. As yet, its antigen is unknown. Study-wide results and limits: Eight alpha and eight beta V genes differed significantly in mean usage between HIV-infected patients and controls. Healthy control repertoires had roughly threefold more distinct CDR3s than untreated HIV+ repertoires, and higher Shannon diversity.

This CDR3 spans 17 amino acids. Germline V gene sequence: CDR1 SGHTA, CDR2 FQGNSA. Trimming took off 2 bases at V and 1 base at J, with 17 bases between the two ends. No cell fractionation was done, so the repertoire covers all unsorted peripheral blood T cells. cDNA was made from about 480 ng RNA using alpha and beta constant primers. Using multiplexing indices, alpha and beta chain libraries were generated apart by chain-specific third strand synthesis. TCRdb recomputed calls from the 5' RACE reads with MiXCR, one row per CDR3 protein. Of some 9,300 distinct CDR3 sequences listed, roughly a tenth are singletons.

The source was blood, collected before antiretroviral therapy. V is TRBV7-2 and J is TRBJ2-5; D possibly corresponds to TRBD2 (7 bases). This TCR was recovered from an adult with HIV infection. Here the CDR3 DNA reads TGTGCCAGCAGCTTAAGGAGTCGGGGGGCCATCCAAGAGACCCAGTACTTC. Protein sequence: CASSLRSRGAIQETQYF.